These 13 T cell receptor beta chains originate from one sample sequenced in a study of T cells in Graves' hyperthyroidism and ophthalmopathy. Template material for amplifying TCR beta CDR3 regions consisted of RNA transcripts. First-round RT-PCR targeting the TCR CDR3 was performed with the HTBI primer set. TCRdb reprocessed the multiplex PCR reads via MiXCR and lists one record per CDR3 protein. The data contain hundreds of thousands of distinct CDR3 sequences, approximately 15% of them singletons. Sequencing was carried out using blood. These receptors were obtained from a woman younger than 30 with Graves' hyperthyroidism.

This clonotype appeared many times. V usage is TRBV20-1 and J usage is TRBJ2-3, with D possibly called TRBD1 or TRBD2 (5 bases each). The germline CDR1 and CDR2 sequences are DFQATT and SNEGSKA (reference sequence). Trimming stripped 5 bases from V and 11 bases from J, with 14 bases between. This CDR3 comprises 11 residues. The CDR3 sequence is CSAAPGPLQYF. The DNA for the CDR3 is TGCAGTGCTGCTCCGGGACCACTGCAGTATTTT.

This clonotype appeared a few times. The chain employs TRBV30 and TRBJ1-6; weak D call: TRBD1 (5 bases). CDR3 length: 15 residues. The V gene's germline CDR1 is GTSNPN and CDR2 SVGIG (reference sequence). V was pared by 4 bases and J by 6 bases, with 16 bases between. DNA for the CDR3: TGTGCCTGGAACTTGGACGGGGGACCTAATTCACCCCTCCACTTT. Residues: CAWNLDGGPNSPLHF.

This clonotype has more than one count but fewer than ten. This chain links TRBV13 with TRBJ2-7, with unresolved D. Germline V gene sequence: CDR1 PRHDT, CDR2 FYEKMQ (reference sequence). CDR3 length equals 15 residues. Trimming stripped 0 bases from V and 2 bases from J, with 11 bases between. The CDR3 DNA follows: TGTGCCAGCAGCTTAGGCCGAGCACCTACCTACGAGCAGTACTTC. It translates to CASSLGRAPTYEQYF.

The sample holds many counts of this clonotype. The genes are TRBV18 and TRBJ1-1, with D possibly TRBD1 on 6 matching bases. The CDR3 extends over 17 amino acids. Trimming took off 2 bases at V and 1 base at J, with 17 bases between the two ends. CDR1 is KGHSH, CDR2 LQKENI, per germline. The CDR3 protein is CASSPMGGQAGNTEAFF. The CDR3 bases are TGTGCCAGCTCACCAATGGGGGGGCAGGCAGGGAACACTGAAGCTTTCTTT.

The chain is built from TRBV6-9 and TRBJ1-4; D remains ambiguous. With 4 bases removed from V and 10 bases from J, the gap between germline ends came to 13 bases. This CDR3 is built from 13 residues. Germline V lookup: CDR1 MNHGY, CDR2 SVAAGI. The CDR3 region is CASSLNAQGKLFF. The DNA for the CDR3 is TGTGCCAGCAGTTTGAACGCTCAAGGAAAACTGTTTTTT.

At least ten counts were recorded for this clonotype. The chain employs TRBV5-5 and TRBJ2-1; D ambiguous. V gave up 5 bases and J gave up 4 bases, with 16 bases separating them. The CDR3 is made up of 15 amino acids. Germline lookup yields CDR1 SGHKS and CDR2 YYEKEE (reference sequence). Here the CDR3 reads CASRHGKALYNEQFF. The CDR3 DNA follows: TGTGCCAGCAGACATGGGAAGGCCCTTTACAATGAGCAGTTCTTC.

The sample holds a few counts of this clonotype. This chain links TRBV29-1 with TRBJ1-1; possibly TRBD1 for D (5 bases). V was trimmed by 2 bases and J by 4 bases, leaving 20 bases between them. The CDR3 has 16 amino acids. Germline V gene sequence: CDR1 SQVTM, CDR2 ANQGSEA. The CDR3 loop reads CSVEPGFWGTGTEAFF. In DNA, the CDR3 is TGCAGCGTTGAACCCGGATTTTGGGGGACGGGCACTGAAGCTTTCTTT. The whole variable domain, remainder taken from reference TRBV29-1 and TRBJ1-1, is SAVISQKPSRDICQRGTSLTIQCQVDSQVTMMFWYRQQPGQSLTLIATANQGSEATYESGFVIDKFPISRPNLTFSTLTVSNMSPEDSSIYLCSVEPGFWGTGTEAFFGQGTRLTVV.

The table lists this clonotype with many counts. The genes are TRBV28 and TRBJ2-3; unclear D gene. V lost 3 bases and J 1 base, leaving 8 bases between the germline ends. The CDR3 covers 14 residues. Looked up from germline, CDR1 is MDHEN and CDR2 is SYDVKM. Here the CDR3 reads CASSLVQGTDTQYF. As DNA, the CDR3 is TGTGCCAGCAGTTTGGTTCAAGGCACAGATACGCAGTATTTT.

This clonotype appeared many times. This rearrangement joins TRBV28 to TRBJ2-7; 8 bases line up with TRBD1. This CDR3 is 14 amino acids long. V gave up 5 bases and J gave up 5 bases; unmatched junction bases: 8. Germline V gene data show CDR1 as MDHEN and CDR2 as SYDVKM. The CDR3 reads CASSPPGQAHEQYF. CDR3 sequence (DNA): TGTGCCAGCAGTCCGCCGGGACAGGCGCACGAGCAGTACTTC.

This clonotype occurred many times. This rearrangement joins TRBV5-1 to TRBJ1-5; D ambiguous. This CDR3 is 13 amino acids long. With 2 bases removed from V and 0 bases from J, the gap between germline ends came to 3 bases. Germline V gene sequence: CDR1 SGHRS, CDR2 YFSETQ. The CDR3 DNA is TGCGCCAGCAGCTTCGATAGCAATCAGCCCCAGCATTTT. It is translated as CASSFDSNQPQHF.

This clonotype has at least ten counts. The gene calls are TRBV6-1 and TRBJ2-7; D remains ambiguous. CDR1 and CDR2 (germline): MNHNS, SASEGT. Trimming left V 5 bases short and J 0 bases short, with 14 bases between. CDR3 length: 15 amino acids. CDR3 sequence reads: CASSYNPASSYEQYF. The DNA for the CDR3 is TGTGCCAGCAGTTACAATCCGGCTTCCTCCTACGAGCAGTACTTC.

This clonotype was counted ten times or more. The genes are TRBV7-9 and TRBJ2-5; 12 positions match TRBD2. This CDR3 comprises 16 residues. With 2 bases clipped from V and 3 bases from J, the junction kept 4 bases outside the gene matches. Germline CDR1 reads SEHNR; CDR2 reads FQNEAQ (reference sequence). CDR3 DNA sequence: TGTGCCAGCAGCTTACGACTAGCGGGAGTGGAAGAGACCCAGTACTTC. Residues: CASSLRLAGVEETQYF.

The gene calls are TRBV20-1 and TRBJ2-1; 7 nucleotides match TRBD2. Trimming cost V 0 bases and J 7 bases; bases outside gene matches: 27. Germline CDR1 reads DFQATT; CDR2 reads SNEGSKA (reference sequence). CDR3 length equals 21 residues. CDR3 nucleotides: TGCAGTGCTAGAGATCGGTGGGCTAGCGGAAAGGTAGAGAGGGAGGGGAATGAGCAGTTCTTC. It specifies CSARDRWASGKVEREGNEQFF.